The 3 T cell receptor beta chains below all came from one sample that was sequenced in a study of shared clonotypes between healthy human individuals (dated by TCRdb to about 2020). Receptor amplification or capture employed the immunoSEQ multiplex PCR assay. The immuneACCESS repertoire file appears here via TCRdb, limited to in-frame rearrangements. These files lack a portion of the clones; in checked studies, under half of the deficit traces to unresolved V genes, and the cause of the others is not known. The sample has just over 2,000,000 clones on record, roughly 95% of them singletons. Of the sample, 0.13% is held by the ten largest clones. Sequencing was done on a sample of naive CD4+ T cells sorted from blood. Read against the paper, the sample's cell subset or site label means: CD45RA+ positively selected. The receptors here all came from a man between 18 and 35 years old in good health.

The J gene is TRBJ2-5, the V gene TRBV2; a weak D match, TRBD1 (6 bases). This CDR3 region has 14 residues. Germline CDR1 SNHLY, CDR2 FYNNEI. V lost 3 bases to trimming and J lost 4 bases, with 12 bases between them. The CDR3 spells CASSETGFAETQYF. DNA for the CDR3: TGTGCCAGCAGTGAGACAGGTTTTGCAGAGACCCAGTACTTC.

V gene TRBV4-1 combines with J gene TRBJ1-4, with D unresolved. The CDR3 is made up of 13 amino acids. Deletions cut 8 bases from V and 7 bases from J, with 14 bases between. CDR1 is MGHRA, CDR2 YSYEKL, per germline. The chain's CDR3 is CASHGDRIEKLFF. In nucleotides, the CDR3 is TGCGCCAGCCATGGGGATAGAATTGAAAAACTGTTTTTT.

The CDR3, as DNA: TGTGCCAGCACTAGGGGGGGCTCCTACGAGCAGTACTTC. This sequence encodes CASTRGGSYEQYF. The chain couples TRBV6-1 to TRBJ2-7; D might be TRBD2 (7 bases). The CDR3 length is 13 residues. The germline CDR1 and CDR2 sequences are MNHNS and SASEGT. Between the trimmed V and J ends, which lost 7 bases and 0 bases, there was a span of 10 bases.